These T cell receptor beta chains were read from a single sample in a study of Graves' ophthalmopathy and Graves' hyperthyroidism. A single record per CDR3 protein comes from TCRdb applying MiXCR to the multiplex PCR reads. The sample gives around 1,000,000 distinct CDR3 sequences, about 36% of which show up once; approximately 12% is in the top ten. The sequenced sample consisted of peripheral blood or thyroid tissue (not recorded which). Every receptor here comes from an adult man with Graves' hyperthyroidism. Both conserved end residues are part of each CDR3. The D gene is left open where the match is weak. The size field is filled for only some rows; it gives once, few, many or a size class.

V: TRBV19
size: many
J: TRBJ1-1
D: .
CDR3: CASSGWVVNTEAFF
DNA: TGTGCCAGTAGTGGGTGGGTCGTGAACACTGAAGCTTTCTTT

V: TRBV7-9
size: many
J: TRBJ2-5
D: TRBD1
CDR3: CASSPGTGFETQYF
DNA: TGTGCCAGCAGCCCCGGGACAGGGTTCGAGACCCAGTACTTC

V: TRBV7-8
size: .
J: TRBJ2-2
D: TRBD2
CDR3: CASSQGRTSGRTGELFF
DNA: TGCGCCAGCAGCCAAGGCCGGACTAGCGGGAGGACCGGGGAGCTGTTTTTT

V: TRBV19
size: few
J: TRBJ2-6
D: TRBD1
CDR3: CASGTGDSGANVLTF
DNA: TGTGCCAGTGGGACAGGGGACTCTGGGGCCAACGTCCTGACTTTC

V: TRBV6-2/TRBV6-3
size: .
J: TRBJ1-5
D: .
CDR3: CASRYDRSNQPQHF
DNA: TGTGCCAGCAGATACGACAGGAGCAATCAGCCCCAGCATTTT

V: TRBV7-2
size: many
J: TRBJ2-7
D: .
CDR3: CASSLIGRGGSYEQYF
DNA: TGTGCCAGCAGCTTAATTGGCAGGGGGGGCTCCTACGAGCAGTACTTC

V: TRBV20-1
size: few
J: TRBJ2-5
D: TRBD1
CDR3: CSARAGTDTGEETQYF
DNA: TGCAGTGCTAGAGCCGGAACCGACACAGGGGAAGAGACCCAGTACTTC

V: TRBV5-8
size: many
J: TRBJ1-2
D: .
CDR3: CASSYTAARDYGYTF
DNA: TGTGCCAGCAGCTATACGGCAGCACGGGACTATGGCTACACCTTC

V: TRBV7-2
size: .
J: TRBJ2-5
D: TRBD1
CDR3: CASSWGQGPGETQYF
DNA: TGTGCCAGCAGCTGGGGACAGGGCCCGGGCGAGACCCAGTACTTC

V: TRBV10-3
size: few
J: TRBJ2-5
D: .
CDR3: CASSQSPSQETQYF
DNA: TGTGCCAGCAGTCAGTCCCCTTCACAAGAGACCCAGTACTTC

V: TRBV2
size: .
J: TRBJ1-3
D: .
CDR3: CASSEKGQSSGNTIYF
DNA: TGTGCCAGCAGTGAAAAGGGGCAGAGCTCTGGAAACACCATATATTTT

V: TRBV10-3
size: .
J: TRBJ2-7
D: .
CDR3: CASSLSGVDEQYF
DNA: TGTGCCAGCAGTTTATCGGGGGTTGACGAGCAGTACTTC

V: TRBV14
size: .
J: TRBJ2-5
D: TRBD1
CDR3: CASSLGQGTRAQYF
DNA: TGTGCCAGCAGCCTGGGACAGGGGACTAGGGCCCAGTACTTC

V: TRBV10-2
size: many
J: TRBJ1-6
D: TRBD1
CDR3: CASSPDRGDSPLHF
DNA: TGTGCCAGCAGTCCGGACAGGGGTGATTCACCCCTCCACTTT

V: TRBV25-1
size: few
J: TRBJ1-3
D: .
CDR3: CASSETAFSGNTIYF
DNA: TGTGCCAGCAGTGAGACTGCCTTCTCTGGAAACACCATATATTTT